The 18 T cell receptor beta chains in this list originate from one sample, sequenced in a study of vaccination and CD4 T cells after COVID-19. Sequence data for DNA of cultured CD4+ T cells were generated by the Oncomine TCR Beta short-read assay. Each CDR3 protein is one row after TCRdb ran MiXCR on the PCR reads. The repertoire includes around 20,000 distinct CDR3 sequences, approximately 50% of them detected once, and roughly 13% sits in the top ten. The treatment was: approximately nine-day PBMC culture with coronavirus spike peptide pools or control peptides (ViraFEST assay). These TCRs are of unknown antigen specificity. The material sequenced was cultured CD4+ T cells from blood. All receptors come from a human donor with COVID-19.

This clonotype was seen a handful of times. The chain combines TRBV24-1 with TRBJ1-1, with a possible D match to TRBD1 (5 bases). Germline V gene data show CDR1 as KGHDR and CDR2 as SFDVKD. V dropped 3 bases and J dropped 0 bases, with 7 bases sitting between them. The CDR3 covers 14 residues. CDR3 DNA: TGTGCCACCAGTGATGGGGCATTGAACACTGAAGCTTTCTTT. The encoded protein is CATSDGALNTEAFF.

The CDR3 DNA reads as TGTGCCAGCAGTCGGGACAGGGCTGGCCAAAAACTGTTTTTT. This encodes CASSRDRAGQKLFF. This chain uses TRBV6-1 with TRBJ1-4, with 9 bases lining up with TRBD1. The CDR3 runs 14 residues. Trimming removed 5 bases from V and 9 bases from J; junction bases left unmatched: 7. Germline CDR1 MNHNS, CDR2 SASEGT.

This clonotype appeared a few times. The genes are TRBV11-2 and TRBJ2-7; tentatively, D is TRBD1 (6 bases). Germline lookup yields CDR1 SGHAT and CDR2 FQNNGV. There are 15 residues in the CDR3. V gave up 0 bases and J gave up 0 bases, with 9 bases separating them. CDR3 sequence reads: CASSLDQTGSYEQYF. The CDR3 DNA is TGTGCCAGCAGCTTAGACCAGACAGGCTCCTACGAGCAGTACTTC.

The table lists this clonotype with a few counts. V is TRBV19 and J is TRBJ1-2, with D possibly matching TRBD1 (6 bases). The CDR3 extends over 15 amino acids. Germline CDR1 reads LNHDA; CDR2 reads SQIVND (reference sequence). Trimming took off 5 bases at V and 4 bases at J, with 17 bases between the two ends. CDR3 loop: CASSSGDTKIYGYTF. DNA for the CDR3: TGTGCCAGTAGTTCGGGGGACACCAAGATCTATGGCTACACCTTC.

V usage is TRBV5-6 and J usage is TRBJ2-3; 11 nucleotides match TRBD2. The CDR3 is made up of 16 amino acids. V was clipped by 4 bases and J by 1 base; unmatched bases: 5. The V gene's germline CDR1 is SGHDT and CDR2 YYEEEE. CDR3 sequence (DNA): TGTGCCAGCAGCCATTCACTAGCGGGGGGCACAGATACGCAGTATTTT. It translates to CASSHSLAGGTDTQYF.

The V gene is TRBV7-4, the J gene TRBJ1-5; 8 bases align to TRBD1. Trimming removed 5 bases from V and 0 bases from J; junction bases left unmatched: 12. Germline assignment: CDR1 SGHVT and CDR2 SQSDAQ. The CDR3 consists of 18 residues. The DNA for the CDR3 is TGTGCCAGCAGCCCCCCAAGGACAGGGATTAATAGCAATCAGCCCCAGCATTTT. This translates into CASSPPRTGINSNQPQHF.

The rearrangement links TRBV28 to TRBJ2-5; D is possibly TRBD2 (6 bases). The germline V gene has CDR1 MDHEN and CDR2 SYDVKM. The CDR3 loop spans 15 amino acids. Trimming pared 3 bases from V and 4 bases from J, leaving 15 bases between. CDR3 sequence reads: CASSFQDGGGETQYF. CDR3 in DNA: TGTGCCAGCAGTTTTCAGGACGGGGGTGGAGAGACCCAGTACTTC. Full variable domain (outside the CDR3, taken from reference TRBV28 and TRBJ2-5): DVKVTQSSRYLVKRTGEKVFLECVQDMDHENMFWYRQDPGLGLRLIYFSYDVKMKEKGDIPEGYSVSREKKERFSLILESASTNQTSMYLCASSFQDGGGETQYFGPGTRLLVL.

The V call is TRBV21-1, the J call TRBJ1-2; the table gives TRBD1 as D, unverified against the DNA. TRBV21-1 is recorded as a pseudogene. The CDR3 sequence is 14 residues long. The CDR3 DNA reads as TGTGCCAGCAGCATTAGGGGAGCTAACTATGGCTACACCTTC. This gives the protein CASSIRGANYGYTF.

This clonotype showed up just a few times. The rearrangement joins TRBV2 to TRBJ2-3; D unclear. Trimming took off 6 bases at V and 0 bases at J, with 7 bases between the two ends. Germline loops: CDR1 SNHLY, CDR2 FYNNEI. The CDR3 sequence is 13 residues long. The CDR3 here is CASRGTSTDTQYF. In DNA, the CDR3 is TGTGCCAGCAGAGGTACTAGCACAGATACGCAGTATTTT. Combining the CDR3 with reference TRBV2 and TRBJ2-3 gives the whole variable domain EPEVTQTPSHQVTQMGQEVILRCVPISNHLYFYWYRQILGQKVEFLVSFYNNEISEKSEIFDDQFSVERPDGSNFTLKIRSTKLEDSAMYFCASRGTSTDTQYFGPGTRLTVL.

This clonotype was seen a handful of times. The chain is built from TRBV20-1 and TRBJ1-1, with D tentatively TRBD1 (6 bases). The V gene lost 1 base and the J gene lost 0 bases, with 12 bases spanning the gap. This CDR3 contains 15 residues. Germline V gene sequence: CDR1 DFQATT, CDR2 SNEGSKA (reference sequence). The CDR3 DNA sequence: TGCAGTGCTAGAGGACAGGAAAATGTGAACACTGAAGCTTTCTTT. Protein sequence: CSARGQENVNTEAFF.

This chain uses TRBV10-3 with TRBJ1-5; 7 nucleotides match TRBD1. V was clipped by 3 bases and J by 8 bases; unmatched bases: 10. The length of the CDR3 is 15 residues. Germline CDR1 ENHRY, CDR2 SYGVKD. Written as DNA, the CDR3 is TGTGCCATCAGTGACCGACAAGGGGGCTCGGAGCCCCAGCATTTT. Its protein product is CAISDRQGGSEPQHF.

The chain has TRBV10-3 and TRBJ1-2, with 7 bases fitting TRBD1. Looked up from germline, CDR1 is ENHRY and CDR2 is SYGVKD. V was clipped by 0 bases and J by 1 base; unmatched bases: 2. The CDR3 is made up of 15 amino acids. CDR3 in amino acids: CAISESQGYNYGYTF. In nucleotides, the CDR3 is TGTGCCATCAGTGAGTCACAGGGGTATAACTATGGCTACACCTTC.

This chain links TRBV19 with TRBJ2-2, with 9 bases lining up with TRBD1. Germline assignment: CDR1 LNHDA and CDR2 SQIVND (reference sequence). With 6 bases clipped from V and 5 bases from J, the junction kept 7 bases outside the gene matches. This CDR3 contains 15 residues. CDR3 protein: CASRYRDRVTGELFF. The DNA of the CDR3 is TGTGCCAGTAGGTACCGGGACAGGGTGACCGGGGAGCTGTTTTTT.

CDR3 sequence (DNA): TGTGCCAGCACACCAAGGACAGGGCGAACCGGGGAGCTGTTTTTT. It is translated as CASTPRTGRTGELFF. The gene calls are TRBV6-1 and TRBJ2-2, with 8 bases lining up with TRBD1. Germline V gene sequence: CDR1 MNHNS, CDR2 SASEGT. J was trimmed by 5 bases and V by 7 bases; bases with no gene match: 9. CDR3 length: 15 amino acids.

This clonotype showed up just a few times. V is TRBV21-1 and J is TRBJ2-2; the table's D call, TRBD1, was not checked against the DNA. TRBV21-1 constitutes a pseudogene. There are 18 residues in the CDR3. The CDR3 coding sequence is TGTGCCAGCAGCCCCCCGAGTTACAGCCGCGTGAACACCGGGGAGCTGTTTTTT. Residues: CASSPPSYSRVNTGELFF.

The chain employs TRBV24-1 and TRBJ2-3; TRBD2 might be the D (6 bases). Germline lookup yields CDR1 KGHDR and CDR2 SFDVKD. This CDR3 is 15 amino acids long. Trimming pared 4 bases from V and 9 bases from J, leaving 19 bases between. CDR3: CATSESTGGRETQYF. The CDR3 nucleotides are TGTGCCACCAGTGAGTCAACCGGGGGTAGGGAAACGCAGTATTTT.

This clonotype was seen more than once but under ten times. V usage is TRBV11-3 and J usage is TRBJ2-5, with D uncertain. Germline assignment: CDR1 SGHNT and CDR2 YENEEA. The V end lost 4 bases, the J end lost 1 base, and 10 bases lay between the germline ends. The CDR3 has 14 residues. The CDR3 here is CASSSRASQETQYF. In nucleotides, the CDR3 is TGTGCCAGCAGCTCTAGGGCCAGCCAAGAGACCCAGTACTTC.

The chain joins TRBV21-1 to TRBJ2-3; the D call of TRBD1 is as the table states it, not checked on the DNA. TRBV21-1 is described as a pseudogene. The CDR3 sequence is 16 residues long. The DNA of the CDR3 is TGTGCCAGCAGCACACAACAGGGGGCATCAGCAGATACGCAGTATTTT. Protein product: CASSTQQGASADTQYF.